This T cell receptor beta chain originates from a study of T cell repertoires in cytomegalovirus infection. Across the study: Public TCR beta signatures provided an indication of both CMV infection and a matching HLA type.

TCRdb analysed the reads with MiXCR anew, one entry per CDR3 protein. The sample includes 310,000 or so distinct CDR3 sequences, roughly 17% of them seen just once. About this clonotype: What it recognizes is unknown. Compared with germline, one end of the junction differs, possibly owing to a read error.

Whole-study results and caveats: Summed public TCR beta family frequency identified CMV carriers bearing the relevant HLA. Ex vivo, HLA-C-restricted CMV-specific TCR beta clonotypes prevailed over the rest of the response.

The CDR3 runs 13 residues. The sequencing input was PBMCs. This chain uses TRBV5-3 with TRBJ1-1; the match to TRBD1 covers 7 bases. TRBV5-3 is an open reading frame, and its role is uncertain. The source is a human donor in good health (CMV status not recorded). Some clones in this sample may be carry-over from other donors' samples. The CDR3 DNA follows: TGTACCAGCAGCCCCAGGGGGTACTCTGAAGCTTTCTTT. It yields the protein CTSSPRGYSEAFF.